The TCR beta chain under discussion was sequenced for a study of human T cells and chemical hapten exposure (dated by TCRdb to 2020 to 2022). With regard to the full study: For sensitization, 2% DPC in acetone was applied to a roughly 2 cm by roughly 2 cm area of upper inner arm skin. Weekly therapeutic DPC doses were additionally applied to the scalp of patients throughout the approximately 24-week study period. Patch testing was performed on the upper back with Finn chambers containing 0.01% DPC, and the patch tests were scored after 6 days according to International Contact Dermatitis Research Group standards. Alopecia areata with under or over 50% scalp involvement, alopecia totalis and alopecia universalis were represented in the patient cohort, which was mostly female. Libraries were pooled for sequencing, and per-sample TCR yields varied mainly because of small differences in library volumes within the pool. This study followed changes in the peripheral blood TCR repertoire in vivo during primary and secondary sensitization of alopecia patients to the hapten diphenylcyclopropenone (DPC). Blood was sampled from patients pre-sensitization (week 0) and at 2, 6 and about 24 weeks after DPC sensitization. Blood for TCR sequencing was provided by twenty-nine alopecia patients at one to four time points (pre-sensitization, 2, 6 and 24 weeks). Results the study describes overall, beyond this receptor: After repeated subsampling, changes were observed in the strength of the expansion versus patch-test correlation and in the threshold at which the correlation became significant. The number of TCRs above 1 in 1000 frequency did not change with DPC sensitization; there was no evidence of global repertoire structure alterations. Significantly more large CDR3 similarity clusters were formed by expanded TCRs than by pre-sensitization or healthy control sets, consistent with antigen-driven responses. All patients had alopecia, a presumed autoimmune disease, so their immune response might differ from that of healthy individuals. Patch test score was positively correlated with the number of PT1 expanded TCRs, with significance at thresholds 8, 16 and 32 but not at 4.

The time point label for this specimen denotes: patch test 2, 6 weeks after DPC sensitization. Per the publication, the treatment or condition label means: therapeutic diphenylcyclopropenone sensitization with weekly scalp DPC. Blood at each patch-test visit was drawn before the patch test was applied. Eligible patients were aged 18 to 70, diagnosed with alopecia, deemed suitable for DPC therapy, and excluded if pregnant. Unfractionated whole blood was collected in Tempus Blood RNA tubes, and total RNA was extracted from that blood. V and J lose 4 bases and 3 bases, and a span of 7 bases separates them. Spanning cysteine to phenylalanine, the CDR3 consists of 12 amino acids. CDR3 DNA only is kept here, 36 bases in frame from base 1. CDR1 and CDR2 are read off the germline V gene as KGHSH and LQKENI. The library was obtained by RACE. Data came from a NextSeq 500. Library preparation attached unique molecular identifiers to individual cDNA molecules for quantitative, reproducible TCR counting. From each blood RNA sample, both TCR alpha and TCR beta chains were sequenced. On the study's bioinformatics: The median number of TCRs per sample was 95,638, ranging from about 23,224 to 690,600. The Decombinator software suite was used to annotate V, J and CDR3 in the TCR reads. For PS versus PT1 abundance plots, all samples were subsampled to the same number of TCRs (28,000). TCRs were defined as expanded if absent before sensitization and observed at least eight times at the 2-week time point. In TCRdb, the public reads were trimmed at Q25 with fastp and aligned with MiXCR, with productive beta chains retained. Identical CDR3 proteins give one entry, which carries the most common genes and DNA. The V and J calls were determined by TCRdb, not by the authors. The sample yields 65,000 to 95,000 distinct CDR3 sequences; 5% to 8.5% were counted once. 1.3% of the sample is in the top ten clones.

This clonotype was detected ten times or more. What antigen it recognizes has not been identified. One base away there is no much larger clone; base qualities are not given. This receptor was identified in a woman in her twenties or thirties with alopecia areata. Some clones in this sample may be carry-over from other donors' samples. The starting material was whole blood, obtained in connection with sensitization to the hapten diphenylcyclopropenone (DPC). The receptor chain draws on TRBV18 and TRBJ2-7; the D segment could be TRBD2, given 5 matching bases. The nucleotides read TGTGCCAGCTCACGGGAGAGCTACGAGCAGTACTTC. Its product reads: CASSRESYEQYF.